The clone carrying this T cell receptor (beta chain) was seen a handful of times. Its antigen is unidentified. These data come from a study of neurological immune-mediated disorders. Study-wide results and caveats: CDR3 amino acid sequences found in expanded clones were never shared across subjects, suggesting private repertoires in all groups.

TCRdb independently ran MiXCR on the 5' RACE reads; one entry per CDR3 protein. Of 66,000 or so distinct CDR3 sequences listed, 3.5% to 5.5% were seen once; the top ten hold under 7.5%. The V end was cut by 5 bases, the J end by 5 bases, with 12 bases between. CDR3 length: 13 amino acids. The germline CDR1 and CDR2 sequences are LNHNV and YYDKDF (reference sequence). Material for sequencing was PBMCs. This receptor was identified in a man between 25 and 39 years old with multiple sclerosis. This chain uses TRBV15 with TRBJ1-1; D might be TRBD1 (6 bases). The CDR3: CATSGQSSTEAFF. In DNA form, the CDR3 reads TGTGCCACCAGCGGACAGTCGAGTACTGAAGCTTTCTTT.